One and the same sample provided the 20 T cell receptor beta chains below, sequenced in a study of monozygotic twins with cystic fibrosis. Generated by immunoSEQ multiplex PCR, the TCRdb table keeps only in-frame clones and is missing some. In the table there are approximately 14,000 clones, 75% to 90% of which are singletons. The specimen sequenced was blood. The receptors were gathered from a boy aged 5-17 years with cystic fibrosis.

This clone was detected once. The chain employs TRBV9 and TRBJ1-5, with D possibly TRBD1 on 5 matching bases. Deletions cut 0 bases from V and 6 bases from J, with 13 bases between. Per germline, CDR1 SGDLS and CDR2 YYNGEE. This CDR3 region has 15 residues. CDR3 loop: CASSVDGGRSQPQHF. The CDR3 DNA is TGTGCCAGCAGCGTAGACGGGGGTAGGAGTCAGCCCCAGCATTTT.

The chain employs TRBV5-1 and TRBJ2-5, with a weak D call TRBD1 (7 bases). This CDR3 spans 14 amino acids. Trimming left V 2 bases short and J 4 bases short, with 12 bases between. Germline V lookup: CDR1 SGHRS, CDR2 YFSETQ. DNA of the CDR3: TGCGCCAGCAGCTTCAGGGGGGCCCGAGAGACCCAGTACTTC. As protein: CASSFRGARETQYF.

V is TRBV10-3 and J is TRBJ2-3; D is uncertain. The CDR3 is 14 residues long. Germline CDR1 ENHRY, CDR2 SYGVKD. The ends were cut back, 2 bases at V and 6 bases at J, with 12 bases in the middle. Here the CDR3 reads CAISEMRSGDTQYF. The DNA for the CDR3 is TGTGCCATCAGTGAGATGCGGTCCGGCGATACGCAGTATTTT.

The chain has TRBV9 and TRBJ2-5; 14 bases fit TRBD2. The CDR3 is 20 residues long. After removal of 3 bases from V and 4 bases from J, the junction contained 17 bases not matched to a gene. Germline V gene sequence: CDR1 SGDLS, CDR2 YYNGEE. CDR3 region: CASSGPKNRAGLAGVETQYF. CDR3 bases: TGTGCCAGCAGCGGACCCAAGAACAGGGCGGGACTAGCGGGAGTAGAGACCCAGTACTTC.

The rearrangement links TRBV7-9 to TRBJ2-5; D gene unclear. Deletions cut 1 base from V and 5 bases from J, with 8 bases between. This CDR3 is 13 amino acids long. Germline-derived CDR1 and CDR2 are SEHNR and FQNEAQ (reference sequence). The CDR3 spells CASSLEGRETQYF. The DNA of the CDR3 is TGTGCCAGCAGCTTAGAGGGTCGGGAGACCCAGTACTTC.

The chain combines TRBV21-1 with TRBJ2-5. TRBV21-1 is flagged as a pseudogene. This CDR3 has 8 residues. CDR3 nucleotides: TGTGCCAGCCAGACCCAGTACTTC. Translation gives CASQTQYF.

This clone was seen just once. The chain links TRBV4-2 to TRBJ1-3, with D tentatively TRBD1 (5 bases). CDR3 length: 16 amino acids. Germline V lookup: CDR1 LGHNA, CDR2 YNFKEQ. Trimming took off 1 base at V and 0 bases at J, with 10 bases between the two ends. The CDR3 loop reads CASSQVSGISGNTIYF. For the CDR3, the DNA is TGTGCCAGCAGCCAAGTCTCAGGGATCTCTGGAAACACCATATATTTT.

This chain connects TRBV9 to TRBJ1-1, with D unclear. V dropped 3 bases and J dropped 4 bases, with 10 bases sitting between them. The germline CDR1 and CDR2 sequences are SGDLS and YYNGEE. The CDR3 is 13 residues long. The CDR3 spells CASSARPGTEAFF. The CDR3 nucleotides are TGTGCCAGCAGCGCCCGGCCCGGCACTGAAGCTTTCTTT.

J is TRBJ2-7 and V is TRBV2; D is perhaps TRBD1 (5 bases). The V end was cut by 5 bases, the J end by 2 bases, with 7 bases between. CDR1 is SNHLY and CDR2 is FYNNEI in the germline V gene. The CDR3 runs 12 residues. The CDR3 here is CASSPDTYEQYF. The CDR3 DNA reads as TGTGCCAGCAGTCCGGACACCTACGAGCAGTACTTC.

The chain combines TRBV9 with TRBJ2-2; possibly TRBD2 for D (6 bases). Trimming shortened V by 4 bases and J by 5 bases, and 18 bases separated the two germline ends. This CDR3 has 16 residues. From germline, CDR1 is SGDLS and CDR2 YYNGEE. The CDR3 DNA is TGTGCCAGCAGCCATCCCCGGGCGGGATGGACCGGGGAGCTGTTTTTT. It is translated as CASSHPRAGWTGELFF.

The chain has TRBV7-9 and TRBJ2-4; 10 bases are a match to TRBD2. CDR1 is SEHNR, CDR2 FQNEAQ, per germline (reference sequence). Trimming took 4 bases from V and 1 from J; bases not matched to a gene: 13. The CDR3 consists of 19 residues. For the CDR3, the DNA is TGTGCCAGCAGCTCTAGCGGGAGTTTTGTTGGCGGGGCCAAAAACATTCAGTACTTC. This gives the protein CASSSSGSFVGGAKNIQYF.

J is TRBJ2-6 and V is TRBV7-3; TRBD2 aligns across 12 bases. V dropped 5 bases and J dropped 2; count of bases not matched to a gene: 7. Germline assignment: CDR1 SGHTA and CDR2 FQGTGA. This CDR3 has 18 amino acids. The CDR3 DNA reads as TGTGCCAGCAGCCGAGACGCTAGCGGGGGGGCTGGGGCCAACGTCCTGACTTTC. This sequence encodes CASSRDASGGAGANVLTF.

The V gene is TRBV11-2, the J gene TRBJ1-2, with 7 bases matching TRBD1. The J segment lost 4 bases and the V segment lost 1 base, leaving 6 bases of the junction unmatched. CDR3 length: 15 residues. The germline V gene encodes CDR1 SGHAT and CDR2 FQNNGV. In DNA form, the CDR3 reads TGTGCCAGCAGCTTAGGGCGACAGGGATCCTATGGCTACACCTTC. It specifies CASSLGRQGSYGYTF.

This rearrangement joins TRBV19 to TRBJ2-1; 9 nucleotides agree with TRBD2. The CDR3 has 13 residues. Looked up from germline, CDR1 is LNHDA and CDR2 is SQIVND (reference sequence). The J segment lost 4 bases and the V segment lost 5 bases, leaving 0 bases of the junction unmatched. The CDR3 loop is CASSLAGYNEQFF. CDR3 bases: TGTGCCAGTAGTCTAGCGGGGTACAATGAGCAGTTCTTC.

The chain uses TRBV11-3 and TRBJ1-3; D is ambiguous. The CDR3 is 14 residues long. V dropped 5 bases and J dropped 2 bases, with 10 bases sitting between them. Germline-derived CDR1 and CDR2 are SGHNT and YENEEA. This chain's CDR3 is CASSQTGTGNTIYF. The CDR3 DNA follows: TGTGCCAGCAGCCAGACGGGTACTGGAAACACCATATATTTT. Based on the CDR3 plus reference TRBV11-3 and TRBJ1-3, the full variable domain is EAGVVQSPRYKIIEKKQPVAFWCNPISGHNTLYWYLQNLGQGPELLIRYENEEAVDDSQLPKDRFSAERLKGVDSTLKIQPAELGDSAVYLCASSQTGTGNTIYFGEGSWLTVV.

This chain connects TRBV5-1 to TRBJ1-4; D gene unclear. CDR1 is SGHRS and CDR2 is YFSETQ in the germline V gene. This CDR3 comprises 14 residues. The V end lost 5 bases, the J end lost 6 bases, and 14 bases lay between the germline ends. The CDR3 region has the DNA TGCGCCAGCAGAAAGGGTAGCATATATGAAAAACTGTTTTTT. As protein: CASRKGSIYEKLFF.

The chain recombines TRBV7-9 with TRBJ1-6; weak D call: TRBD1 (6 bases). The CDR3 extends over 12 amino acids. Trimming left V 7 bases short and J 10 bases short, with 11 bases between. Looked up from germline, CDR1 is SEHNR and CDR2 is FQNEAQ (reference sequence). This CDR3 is CASTQGNSPLHF. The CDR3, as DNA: TGTGCCAGCACCCAGGGGAACTCACCCCTCCACTTT.

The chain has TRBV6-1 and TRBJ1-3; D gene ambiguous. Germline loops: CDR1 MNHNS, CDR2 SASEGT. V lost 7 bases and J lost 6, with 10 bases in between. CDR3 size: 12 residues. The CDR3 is CASTRQTNTIYF. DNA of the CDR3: TGTGCCAGCACAAGGCAGACAAACACCATATATTTT.

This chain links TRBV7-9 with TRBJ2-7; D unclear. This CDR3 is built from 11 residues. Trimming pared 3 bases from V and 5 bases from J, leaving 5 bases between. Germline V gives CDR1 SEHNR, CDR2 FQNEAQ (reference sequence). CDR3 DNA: TGTGCCAGCAGCTTCGGAAACGAGCAGTACTTC. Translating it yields CASSFGNEQYF.

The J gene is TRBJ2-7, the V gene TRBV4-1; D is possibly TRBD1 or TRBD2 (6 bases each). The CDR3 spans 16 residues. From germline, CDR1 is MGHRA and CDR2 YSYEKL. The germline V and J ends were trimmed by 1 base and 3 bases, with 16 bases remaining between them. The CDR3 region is CASSQGLRGTIYEQYF. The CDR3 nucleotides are TGCGCCAGCAGCCAAGGTCTACGGGGGACAATCTACGAGCAGTACTTC.